Within the sample, the clone carrying this TCR beta chain is medium-sized (0.01 to 0.1%). TCRdb processed the reads anew with MiXCR; each CDR3 protein has one entry. In the table there are some 6,000 distinct CDR3 sequences, more than 8% of which are singletons. Germline V gene data show CDR1 as SEHNR and CDR2 as FQNEAQ (reference sequence). V lost 1 base and J 4 bases, leaving 20 bases between the germline ends. CDR3 length: 17 residues. Sequenced input: CD4+ T cells from synovial fluid. The TCR originated in a human donor with rheumatoid arthritis. The V and J genes are TRBV7-9 and TRBJ2-7; D possibly corresponds to TRBD2 (5 bases). In nucleotides, the CDR3 is TGTGCCAGCAGCTTAGTGGCTAGCAATGAAGGTATTTACGAGCAGTACTTC. Protein: CASSLVASNEGIYEQYF.